This is a list of T cell receptor beta chains from one sample in a study of response to subunit inactivated influenza vaccine. TCRdb reanalysed the RT-PCR reads using MiXCR and keeps one entry per CDR3 protein. The sample lists approximately 500,000 distinct CDR3 sequences; roughly 13% were seen once. This specimen was PBMCs from blood, taken about 40 days after vaccination. Source of these receptors: a man aged 50 to 59 who received an inactivated influenza vaccine. CDR3s include the opening cysteine and the closing phenylalanine or tryptophan. A D gene is named only where the DNA matches it firmly. Where a row states a size, it is once, few, many or the class of an expanded clone; other rows omit it.

d_call j_call clone_size v_call cdr3_aa cdr3_nt
NA TRBJ2-3 few TRBV20-1 CSASRSELTDTQYF TGCAGTGCTAGCCGTTCCGAGCTCACAGATACGCAGTATTTT
TRBD1 TRBJ1-1 NA TRBV12-3/TRBV12-4 CASSSNNRGRFNTEAFF TGTGCCAGCAGTTCAAATAACAGGGGGCGATTCAACACTGAAGCTTTCTTT
NA TRBJ1-5 many TRBV10-2 CATSSDGFNQPQHF TGCGCCACCTCATCGGACGGCTTCAATCAGCCCCAGCATTTT
TRBD1 TRBJ2-4 NA TRBV12-3/TRBV12-4 CASSLNIGGSKNIQYF TGTGCCAGCAGTTTAAATATAGGGGGCTCCAAAAACATTCAGTACTTC
NA TRBJ2-5 few TRBV20-1 CSARDHYVGETQYF TGCAGTGCTAGAGATCATTACGTGGGAGAGACCCAGTACTTC
NA TRBJ2-3 few TRBV5-1 CASGDIGAFTDTQYF TGCGCCAGCGGCGACATCGGGGCTTTCACAGATACGCAGTATTTT
NA TRBJ1-5 NA TRBV7-2 CASSSGRSSNQPQHF TGTGCCAGCAGCTCGGGACGGAGTAGCAATCAGCCCCAGCATTTT
TRBD2 TRBJ2-5 NA TRBV10-3 CAISGAAGRGDQETQYF TGTGCCATCAGTGGTGCAGCGGGGCGGGGGGACCAAGAGACCCAGTACTTC
NA TRBJ2-7 many TRBV7-2 CASSSRAGASYEQYF TGTGCCAGCAGCTCGCGGGCGGGGGCTTCCTACGAGCAGTACTTC
TRBD2 TRBJ2-7 NA TRBV20-1 CSARISGGSSYEQYF TGCAGTGCTAGAATTAGCGGGGGATCCTCCTACGAGCAGTACTTC
NA TRBJ2-2 NA TRBV5-8 CASSPRLLTGALFF TGTGCCAGCAGCCCCAGACTTCTCACCGGGGCGCTGTTTTTT
NA TRBJ1-1 many TRBV10-3 CAISETQVIMNTEAFF TGTGCCATCAGTGAAACACAGGTGATCATGAACACTGAAGCTTTCTTT
TRBD1 TRBJ2-2 NA TRBV10-2 CATRDSPNTGELFF TGCGCCACCCGGGACAGCCCGAACACCGGGGAGCTGTTTTTT
TRBD2 TRBJ2-3 few TRBV5-6 CASSLGTSGSEDTQYF TGTGCCAGCAGCTTGGGGACTAGCGGGTCGGAGGATACGCAGTATTTT
NA TRBJ1-1 few TRBV20-1 CSARDHSAARNTEAFF TGCAGTGCTAGAGATCACTCGGCAGCCCGGAACACTGAAGCTTTCTTT
TRBD2 TRBJ2-5 NA TRBV3-1 CASSQEFHLAGGPQETQYF TGTGCCAGCAGCCAAGAATTCCACCTAGCGGGAGGTCCCCAAGAGACCCAGTACTTC
NA TRBJ1-5 many TRBV12-3/TRBV12-4 CASSTTGDQPQHF TGTGCCAGCAGTACGACGGGTGATCAGCCCCAGCATTTT
NA TRBJ2-1 many TRBV12-3/TRBV12-4 CASSFGQRQFF TGTGCCAGCAGTTTCGGACAAAGGCAGTTCTTC
NA TRBJ2-5 many TRBV24-1 CATARGRNPLETQYF TGTGCCACCGCGAGGGGCCGGAACCCGTTGGAGACCCAGTACTTC
NA TRBJ1-5 NA TRBV20-1 CSAIGANGGNNQPQHF TGCAGTGCCATAGGGGCCAATGGGGGCAACAATCAGCCCCAGCATTTT
TRBD1 TRBJ2-5 NA TRBV2 CATSQGAGETQYF TGTGCCACCTCCCAGGGGGCGGGAGAGACCCAGTACTTC
NA TRBJ1-1 many TRBV29-1 CSDRQPPMNTEAFF TGCAGCGATAGACAGCCCCCAATGAACACTGAAGCTTTCTTT
NA TRBJ2-1 many TRBV20-1 CSAPSYGGSEQFF TGCAGTGCTCCATCCTACGGGGGCAGTGAGCAGTTCTTC
NA TRBJ2-3 few TRBV25-1 CASSDRGTDTQYF TGTGCCAGCAGTGACAGGGGCACAGATACGCAGTATTTT
NA TRBJ2-1 few TRBV12-3/TRBV12-4 CASSQIAAYNEQFF TGTGCCAGCAGTCAAATAGCGGCGTACAATGAGCAGTTCTTC
TRBD2 TRBJ2-1 few TRBV10-3 CAISESGRGANEQFF TGTGCCATCAGTGAGTCCGGGCGGGGGGCGAATGAGCAGTTCTTC
TRBD2 TRBJ2-1 NA TRBV6-1 CASSVGRGGASNEQFF TGTGCCAGCTCCGTGGGTCGCGGGGGGGCCAGCAATGAGCAGTTCTTC
NA TRBJ2-7 few TRBV7-2 CASNGDGAPYEQYF TGTGCCAGCAACGGGGACGGTGCCCCCTACGAGCAGTACTTC
NA TRBJ1-4 NA TRBV25-1 CASSDRGTPPEKLFF TGTGCCAGCAGCGATAGGGGGACCCCCCCTGAAAAACTGTTTTTT
TRBD1 TRBJ1-5 few TRBV5-5 CASSKYRGGQPQHF TGTGCCAGCAGCAAATACAGGGGCGGTCAGCCCCAGCATTTT
TRBD2 TRBJ2-1 few TRBV6-5 CASSSTGEGNEQFF TGTGCCAGCAGTTCAACTGGGGAGGGCAATGAGCAGTTCTTC
TRBD2 TRBJ2-1 NA TRBV4-3 CASSQALAGAWYNEQFF TGCGCCAGCAGCCAAGCGCTAGCGGGGGCCTGGTACAATGAGCAGTTCTTC
TRBD1 TRBJ2-5 few TRBV5-6 CASSLAERGQTQYF TGTGCCAGCAGCTTGGCCGAAAGGGGGCAGACCCAGTACTTC
TRBD2 TRBJ2-5 few TRBV4-1 CASSRRAGGQETQYF TGCGCCAGCAGCCGGAGGGCGGGGGGCCAAGAGACCCAGTACTTC
TRBD1 TRBJ2-7 few TRBV6-2/TRBV6-3 CASKIQGRDSYEQYF TGTGCCAGCAAAATACAGGGGCGAGATAGCTACGAGCAGTACTTC
NA TRBJ2-7 NA TRBV20-1 CSATFTSSYEQYF TGCAGCGCGACATTTACTAGCTCCTACGAGCAGTACTTC
TRBD1 TRBJ1-1 many TRBV6-1 CASTLGQGGGTEAFF TGTGCCAGCACCCTAGGACAGGGTGGGGGTACTGAAGCTTTCTTT
TRBD2 TRBJ2-3 NA TRBV11-1 CASSRMGLAGADTQYF TGTGCCAGCAGCAGAATGGGACTAGCGGGAGCAGATACGCAGTATTTT
TRBD1 TRBJ1-6 few TRBV7-9 CASSKNRGGSPLHF TGTGCCAGCAGCAAGAACAGGGGGGGATCACCCCTCCACTTT
NA TRBJ2-5 many TRBV20-1 CSAPEVYGGGQETQYF TGCAGTGCCCCAGAGGTCTACGGAGGGGGTCAAGAGACCCAGTACTTC
TRBD2 TRBJ2-7 few TRBV20-1 CSARVLAEPTYEQYF TGCAGTGCTAGAGTCCTAGCGGAACCGACCTACGAGCAGTACTTC
NA TRBJ1-5 NA TRBV4-2 CASSPRDLGNQPQHF TGTGCCAGCAGCCCGCGGGACTTGGGCAATCAGCCCCAGCATTTT
TRBD1 TRBJ2-7 few TRBV7-8 CASSWGDRGTHEQYF TGTGCCAGCAGCTGGGGGGACAGGGGGACCCACGAGCAGTACTTC
NA TRBJ1-5 NA TRBV15 CATSRDPGDQPQHF TGTGCCACCAGCAGAGATCCCGGGGATCAGCCCCAGCATTTT
NA TRBJ2-7 many TRBV5-1 CASSLSGTSYEQYF TGCGCCAGCAGCCTCAGCGGAACCTCCTACGAGCAGTACTTC
NA TRBJ2-6 few TRBV5-1 CASSPGWESGANVLTF TGCGCCAGCAGCCCTGGATGGGAGTCTGGGGCCAACGTCCTGACTTTC